The 25 T cell receptor beta chains below were found in one sample sequenced in a study of T cells in Graves' hyperthyroidism and ophthalmopathy. Researchers took RNA transcripts and amplified the TCR beta CDR3 regions from them. First-round RT-PCR with HTBI primers amplified the TCR CDR3 region. Each CDR3 protein is one row after TCRdb ran MiXCR on the multiplex PCR reads. This table holds over 500,000 distinct CDR3 sequences, around 43% found once. The source material was peripheral blood or thyroid tissue (not recorded which). These receptors all come from an adult woman with Graves' disease, either hyperthyroidism or ophthalmopathy (not recorded which).

This clonotype came up once. The gene calls are TRBV9 and TRBJ1-2; D not resolved. Germline CDR1 SGDLS, CDR2 YYNGEE. Trimming pared 4 bases from V and 7 bases from J, leaving 20 bases between. The CDR3 contains 15 residues. In nucleotides, the CDR3 is TGTGCCAGCAGCCCCCCGGTGGGGAGGGTTGGTGGCTACACCTTC. It specifies CASSPPVGRVGGYTF. Together with reference TRBV9 and TRBJ1-2, the CDR3 gives the full variable domain: DSGVTQTPKHLITATGQRVTLRCSPRSGDLSVYWYQQSLDQGLQFLIQYYNGEERAKGNILERFSAQQFPDLHSELNLSSLELGDSALYFCASSPPVGRVGGYTFGSGTRLTVV.

This clonotype was found a few times. CDR3 nucleotide sequence: TGTGCCAGCAGCGTAGCAGAGGGCGAGCAGTACTTC. This encodes CASSVAEGEQYF. V is TRBV9 and J is TRBJ2-7, with D possibly being TRBD2 (5 bases). The CDR3 has 12 amino acids. Germline V gene lookup returns CDR1 SGDLS and CDR2 YYNGEE. The V end was cut by 0 bases, the J end by 6 bases, with 7 bases between.

The rearrangement joins TRBV29-1 to TRBJ1-6, with 9 bases matching TRBD1. The V and J ends lost 5 bases and 7 bases, in that order; junction bases with no gene match: 6. The germline V gene encodes CDR1 SQVTM and CDR2 ANQGSEA. This CDR3 is built from 14 residues. CDR3 sequence reads: CSVKDRGSNSPLHF. The CDR3 DNA follows: TGCAGCGTTAAGGACAGGGGAAGCAATTCACCCCTCCACTTT.

The chain is built from TRBV9 and TRBJ2-7, with 7 nucleotides matching TRBD1. Per germline, CDR1 SGDLS and CDR2 YYNGEE. This CDR3 region has 15 residues. V dropped 3 bases and J dropped 7; count of bases not matched to a gene: 13. In DNA form, the CDR3 reads TGTGCCAGCAGCGACGGGGACAGACGAGTGTATGAGCAGTACTTC. Amino acid sequence: CASSDGDRRVYEQYF.

V usage is TRBV7-2 and J usage is TRBJ1-6, with 11 bases that match TRBD1. Germline loops: CDR1 SGHTA, CDR2 FQGNSA. The CDR3 length is 16 residues. J was trimmed by 9 bases and V by 2 bases; bases with no gene match: 6. CDR3: CASSLILGTGGSPLHF. The DNA for the CDR3 is TGTGCCAGCAGCTTAATCCTTGGGACAGGGGGTTCACCCCTCCACTTT.

In this sample, this clonotype turned up many times. This chain links TRBV9 with TRBJ1-5, with D unresolved. Germline CDR1 SGDLS, CDR2 YYNGEE. Trimming left V 0 bases short and J 1 base short, with 8 bases between. The CDR3 is 15 residues long. The CDR3 DNA reads TGTGCCAGCAGCGTAGGAGGGTTGAGCAATCAGCCCCAGCATTTT. Translated: CASSVGGLSNQPQHF.

The V and J genes are TRBV15 and TRBJ2-2; 10 bases map to TRBD1. V trimming: 2 bases; J trimming: 6 bases; junction bases outside the gene matches: 6. The CDR3 contains 16 residues. Germline CDR1 is LNHNV and CDR2 is YYDKDF (reference sequence). DNA for the CDR3: TGTGCCACCAGCAGACCCGGACAGGGGGTGGCCGGGGAGCTGTTTTTT. It translates to CATSRPGQGVAGELFF. Drawing the rest from reference TRBV15 and TRBJ2-2, the complete variable domain is DAMVIQNPRYQVTQFGKPVTLSCSQTLNHNVMYWYQQKSSQAPKLLFHYYDKDFNNEADTPDNFQSRRPNTSFCFLDIRSPGLGDTAMYLCATSRPGQGVAGELFFGEGSRLTVL.

The chain recombines TRBV28 with TRBJ1-5, with D tentatively TRBD1 (5 bases). Germline CDR1 is MDHEN and CDR2 is SYDVKM. Trimming shortened V by 3 bases and J by 2 bases, and 11 bases separated the two germline ends. This CDR3 has 15 amino acids. The CDR3 spells CASSFSDRRNQPQHF. The CDR3 region has the DNA TGTGCCAGCAGTTTTTCCGACAGACGCAATCAGCCCCAGCATTTT. Combining the CDR3 with reference TRBV28 and TRBJ1-5 gives the whole variable domain DVKVTQSSRYLVKRTGEKVFLECVQDMDHENMFWYRQDPGLGLRLIYFSYDVKMKEKGDIPEGYSVSREKKERFSLILESASTNQTSMYLCASSFSDRRNQPQHFGDGTRLSIL.

Comment on this clonotype: Lacking the conserved final phenylalanine or tryptophan, this CDR3 likely reflects a read error. The chain couples TRBV19 to TRBJ1-4; TRBD1 matches at 8 bases. J gave up 6 bases and V 6 bases, and 6 bases lay outside the gene matches. The germline V gene encodes CDR1 LNHDA and CDR2 SQIVND (reference sequence). The CDR3 is made up of 14 amino acids. CDR3 nucleotides: TGTGCCAGTAGCGGACAGGGCGTGGATGAAAAACTGTTTTGT. Residues: CASSGQGVDEKLFC.

The chain joins TRBV29-1 to TRBJ1-1; D is perhaps TRBD1 (5 bases). CDR3 length: 14 residues. The V end lost 4 bases, the J end lost 5 bases, and 17 bases lay between the germline ends. Germline CDR1 is SQVTM and CDR2 is ANQGSEA. The CDR3 sequence is CSVGWNRPVTEAFF. In nucleotides, the CDR3 is TGCAGCGTTGGTTGGAACAGGCCGGTGACTGAAGCTTTCTTT.

This clonotype was counted only a few times. The chain has TRBV19 and TRBJ2-7; 8 bases are shared with TRBD1. Germline V CDR1 and CDR2: LNHDA, SQIVND (reference sequence). The CDR3 is 14 residues long. V dropped 5 bases and J dropped 3; count of bases not matched to a gene: 6. The CDR3 loop is CASSPGQAYYEQYF. In nucleotides, the CDR3 is TGTGCCAGTAGTCCGGGACAGGCTTACTACGAGCAGTACTTC.

There are a few counts of this clonotype. One junction end disagrees with the germline gene, perhaps due to a read error. This chain uses TRBV10-3 with TRBJ1-4; D is possibly TRBD1 (6 bases). Germline-derived CDR1 and CDR2 are ENHRY and SYGVKD. CDR3 size: 18 residues. As DNA, the CDR3 is TGTGCCAGCAGTTACTCCTTACCAGGGGTGAGCCCGTATGAAAAACTGTTTTTT. It encodes CASSYSLPGVSPYEKLFF.

As for this clonotype: One end of the junction does not line up with germline, which may come from a read error. The V gene is TRBV7-9, the J gene TRBJ1-1, with no clear D. This CDR3 contains 14 residues. CDR1 and CDR2 from the germline V gene are SEHNR and FQNEAQ (reference sequence). DNA of the CDR3: TGCGCCAGCCGACAATCCAGGTGGGACACTGAAGCTTTCTTT. This encodes CASRQSRWDTEAFF.

The rearrangement joins TRBV11-3 to TRBJ2-6; D is ambiguous. The CDR3 totals 18 residues. The germline V and J ends were trimmed by 5 bases and 8 bases, with 25 bases remaining between them. From germline, CDR1 is SGHNT and CDR2 YENEEA. DNA for the CDR3: TGTGCCAGCAGCGGCGCAGGTTCCCTTCTTAGGTGGACCAACGTCCTGACTTTC. Translating gives CASSGAGSLLRWTNVLTF.

The genes are TRBV12-3 or TRBV12-4 and TRBJ1-5; TRBD1 matches at 7 bases. The CDR3 has 13 amino acids. V shed 6 bases, J shed 6 bases, and the junction held 5 bases outside the gene matches. In DNA form, the CDR3 reads TGTGCCAGCAGGTTTACAGGGGTTCAGCCCCAGCATTTT. Protein sequence: CASRFTGVQPQHF.

V usage is TRBV7-2 and J usage is TRBJ2-7; no reliable D call. From germline, CDR1 is SGHTA and CDR2 FQGNSA. The CDR3 loop spans 13 amino acids. Trimming removed 5 bases from V and 4 bases from J, with 12 bases in between. The CDR3 nucleotides are TGTGCCAGCAGCCTGCAACAGTATTACGAGCAGTACTTC. Protein: CASSLQQYYEQYF.

This sequence joins TRBV7-3 and TRBJ2-5, with 10 bases matching TRBD2. This CDR3 spans 16 amino acids. Trimming cost V 5 bases and J 5 bases; bases outside gene matches: 11. The germline gives CDR1 SGHTA, CDR2 FQGTGA. The CDR3 sequence: CASSIGAGGSAETQYF. CDR3 coding DNA: TGTGCCAGCAGCATAGGAGCGGGAGGGTCGGCGGAGACCCAGTACTTC.

Note on this clonotype: Germline and junction disagree at one end, which may indicate a read error. This chain joins TRBV19 and TRBJ1-5; 9 nucleotides align to TRBD1. CDR1 and CDR2 (germline): LNHDA, SQIVND (reference sequence). There are 16 residues in the CDR3. The CDR3, as DNA: TGTGCCAGTAGTTCGTCGGACAGGGGATTGGATCACCCCCAGCATTTT. Protein sequence: CASSSSDRGLDHPQHF.

Details on this clonotype: This may come from a read error, since a much larger clone is one base off. This chain uses TRBV7-2 with TRBJ2-7, with D maybe TRBD2 (5 bases). The length of the CDR3 is 15 residues. Deletions cut 2 bases from V and 3 bases from J, with 14 bases between. Germline V lookup: CDR1 SGHTA, CDR2 FQGNSA. The CDR3 DNA is TGTGCCAGCAGCTTATCGGGGAGTCCTTACTACGAGCAGTACTTC. Translation: CASSLSGSPYYEQYF.

The chain couples TRBV19 to TRBJ1-1; D is unresolved. This CDR3 comprises 14 residues. Germline loops: CDR1 LNHDA, CDR2 SQIVND (reference sequence). Trimming removed 8 bases at V and 5 bases at J, with 18 bases between. The CDR3 coding sequence is TGTGCCAGTGGGGAGCCCCACCGATGGACTGAAGCTTTCTTT. Encoded protein: CASGEPHRWTEAFF.

This clonotype was recorded at least ten times. The rearrangement uses TRBV7-9 and TRBJ2-7; D call uncertain. This CDR3 region has 14 residues. The V end lost 1 base, the J end lost 4 bases, and 11 bases lay between the germline ends. Germline V gives CDR1 SEHNR, CDR2 FQNEAQ (reference sequence). CDR3 bases: TGTGCCAGCAGCTTAGATTCATGGGTTTACGAGCAGTACTTC. This codes for CASSLDSWVYEQYF.

V and J are TRBV9 and TRBJ1-2; TRBD1 matches 8 bases. V lost 0 bases, J lost 8 bases, and 3 bases stayed unmatched. Germline V CDR1 and CDR2: SGDLS, YYNGEE. CDR3 length equals 13 residues. The CDR3 loop reads CASSVEDRGGYTF. CDR3 sequence (DNA): TGTGCCAGCAGCGTAGAAGACAGGGGAGGCTACACCTTC. The full variable domain, rest sourced from reference TRBV9 and TRBJ1-2, is DSGVTQTPKHLITATGQRVTLRCSPRSGDLSVYWYQQSLDQGLQFLIQYYNGEERAKGNILERFSAQQFPDLHSELNLSSLELGDSALYFCASSVEDRGGYTFGSGTRLTVV.

Notes on this clonotype: A much larger clone differs by one base, so this may be a read error. This sequence joins TRBV2 and TRBJ2-7, with 7 positions matching TRBD1. The CDR3 is made up of 14 amino acids. The germline CDR1 and CDR2 sequences are SNHLY and FYNNEI. The CDR3 bases are TGTGCCAGCAATCTGGAGGACAGGATGTACGGGCAGTACTTC. This encodes CASNLEDRMYGQYF.

CDR3 in DNA: TGCAGTGCTAGGACAGGGCGCGGTAGTGGTGGCTACACCTTC. Its protein product is CSARTGRGSGGYTF. The chain links TRBV20-1 to TRBJ1-2, with 7 bases aligning to TRBD1. Germline V gene data show CDR1 as DFQATT and CDR2 as SNEGSKA (reference sequence). V shed 3 bases and J 7 bases; nucleotides not matched to a gene: 11. The CDR3 runs 14 residues.

This clonotype came up many times. V usage is TRBV7-2 and J usage is TRBJ2-5; 7 bases map to TRBD2. Germline V lookup: CDR1 SGHTA, CDR2 FQGNSA. The V gene end was trimmed by 3 bases and the J gene end by 4 bases; junction bases not matched to a gene: 5. The CDR3 has 14 residues. As DNA, the CDR3 is TGTGCCAGCAGCTTGGGGGGGGGTCGAGAGACCCAGTACTTC. It encodes CASSLGGGRETQYF. Together with reference TRBV7-2 and TRBJ2-5, the CDR3 gives the full variable domain: GAGVSQSPSNKVTEKGKDVELRCDPISGHTALYWYRQSLGQGLEFLIYFQGNSAPDKSGLPSDRFSAERTGGSVSTLTIQRTQQEDSAVYLCASSLGGGRETQYFGPGTRLLVL.